This record covers a single T cell receptor beta chain. Its antigen remains unidentified. The naive CD8 population came from CD45RO-negative cells selected for CCR7, without terminally differentiated effector memory CD45RA+ cells. All donors qualified as healthy HIV-negative adults and had experienced no recent acute infections or vaccinations. Several immunoSEQ plates received, in even portions, the genomic DNA of each subset. The authors loaded 150 to 250 ng DNA, some 32,000 T cell genomes, into sorted-subset replicate PCRs. Clones were read by immunoSEQ multiplex PCR, and TCRdb kept only the in-frame ones, dropping some. Of roughly 770,000 clones listed, approximately 96% are singletons. These data come from a study of shared clonotypes between healthy human individuals. Study-wide findings and caveats: Clonotypes which were not shared had lower generation probabilities than clonotypes that all four donors shared.

The V end was cut by 5 bases, the J end by 1 base, with 12 bases between. In germline, CDR1 is KGHSH, CDR2 LQKENI. The CDR3 sequence is 14 residues long. V is TRBV18 and J is TRBJ2-7; D is undetermined. This receptor was obtained from a man under 40 in good health. The sequencing sample was made of naive CD8+ T cells sorted from blood. As DNA, the CDR3 is TGTGCCAGCTCAAGTCGACAACTATCCTACGAGCAGTACTTC. It specifies CASSSRQLSYEQYF.